These 5 T cell receptor beta chains came from one sample sequenced in a study of blood T cell repertoires in COVID-19. This table comes from immunoSEQ multiplex PCR, and its TCRdb copy is limited to in-frame clones, with some not included. The sample shows about 260,000 clones, 88% of them seen only once. Sequencing input: PBMCs or T cells enriched from blood (not recorded which). The receptors originated from a woman aged 45-65 years who had recovered from COVID-19.

The chain combines TRBV28 with TRBJ1-4; D is uncertain. CDR1 MDHEN and CDR2 SYDVKM come from the germline V gene. The length of the CDR3 is 15 residues. Trimming cost V 6 bases and J 0 bases, with 11 bases left between them. The CDR3 DNA sequence: TGTGCCAGCAGCAAGGGAGATGCAACTAATGAAAAACTGTTTTTT. Translated, it gives CASSKGDATNEKLFF.

The chain employs TRBV7-3 and TRBJ1-5; D may be TRBD1 (6 bases). This CDR3 has 13 amino acids. Trimming shortened V by 4 bases and J by 7 bases, and 11 bases separated the two germline ends. Germline-derived CDR1 and CDR2 are SGHTA and FQGTGA. The CDR3 coding sequence is TGTGCCAGCAGCTCACAACAGGGCCAGCCCCAGCATTTT. It yields the protein CASSSQQGQPQHF.

The chain carries TRBV7-2 and TRBJ2-7; D unclear. This CDR3 spans 13 amino acids. Trimming cost V 3 bases and J 6 bases, with 12 bases left between them. Germline lookup yields CDR1 SGHTA and CDR2 FQGNSA. The DNA for the CDR3 is TGTGCCAGCAGCTTCGTGACGAGGCGCGAGCAGTACTTC. Translated, it gives CASSFVTRREQYF. The whole variable domain, remainder taken from reference TRBV7-2 and TRBJ2-7, is GAGVSQSPSNKVTEKGKDVELRCDPISGHTALYWYRQSLGQGLEFLIYFQGNSAPDKSGLPSDRFSAERTGGSVSTLTIQRTQQEDSAVYLCASSFVTRREQYFGPGTRLTVT.

The V call is TRBV7-2, the J call TRBJ2-7, with 11 bases lining up with TRBD2. Germline V gives CDR1 SGHTA, CDR2 FQGNSA. Unmatched junction bases numbered 4, after V lost 2 bases and J lost 7 bases. The CDR3 is 14 residues long. CDR3 coding DNA: TGTGCCAGCAGCTTAACTAGCGGGGGCACTGAGCAGTACTTC. Amino acids: CASSLTSGGTEQYF.

In this sample, this clone turned up a few times. The CDR3 DNA sequence: TGTGCCAGCAGTTGGGGACAGGGGGTGGGTCAGCCCCAGCATTTT. Translated, it gives CASSWGQGVGQPQHF. V usage is TRBV28 and J usage is TRBJ1-5; 11 bases map to TRBD1. The CDR3 has 15 residues. The ends lost 4 bases at V and 6 bases at J; junction bases unmatched: 5. Germline V gene lookup returns CDR1 MDHEN and CDR2 SYDVKM.